Reported below is one T cell receptor (beta chain). Its antigen is as yet unknown. The data belong to a study of shared clonotypes between healthy human individuals. Study information: The donor group consisted of two women and three men, aged 18 to 49.

Study results and caveats: Sampling involved blood alone; tissue repertoires likely differ. A small donor pool kept down the genetic and exposure-history diversity that was represented.

Per the germline V gene, CDR1 is LNHDA and CDR2 is SQIVND (reference sequence). CDR3 length equals 15 residues. J lost 3 bases, V lost 6 bases, and 10 bases had no gene match. At the deep level, the assay was run. Assay used: immunoSEQ multiplex PCR; TCRdb lists only in-frame clones, some missing. In the table there are about 660,000 clones, approximately 74% of which are singletons. The sample was memory CD4+ T cells sorted from blood. The subset is: CD45RA-negative fraction. This sequence joins TRBV19 and TRBJ1-1; 7 positions match TRBD1. The sequence was obtained from a woman in her twenties or thirties in good health. The CDR3 sequence: CASRLTGDRDTEAFF. The CDR3 DNA follows: TGTGCCAGTAGACTCACAGGGGATAGAGACACTGAAGCTTTCTTT.